These 17 T cell receptor beta chains were sequenced from one sample in a study of T cell changes during pregnancy in multiple sclerosis. Assay: immunoSEQ multiplex PCR; the TCRdb copy retains only in-frame clones and omits some. The sample has 45,000 to 50,000 clones, 90% to 95% seen once; the top ten hold roughly 2.2%. Here the sequenced sample was peripheral blood, taken in the third trimester of pregnancy. Source of these receptors: a female donor with multiple sclerosis, enrolled in a pregnancy study.

CDR3 in amino acids: CASSTGQTPYEQYF. The CDR3 nucleotides read TGTGCCAGCAGTACGGGACAGACTCCCTACGAGCAGTACTTC. The genes are TRBV6-5 and TRBJ2-7; TRBD1 aligns across 7 bases. Germline V CDR1 and CDR2: MNHEY, SVGAGI. Germline trimming cut 5 bases from V and 2 bases from J; bases unmatched to any gene: 6. This CDR3 spans 14 amino acids.

V is TRBV5-4 and J is TRBJ1-2, with a possible D match to TRBD1 (5 bases). The CDR3 totals 13 residues. Germline values: CDR1 SGHNT, CDR2 YYREEE (reference sequence). The V end lost 5 bases, the J end lost 0 bases, and 8 bases lay between the germline ends. For the CDR3, the DNA is TGTGCCAGCAGACCGACAGCTAACTATGGCTACACCTTC. It yields the protein CASRPTANYGYTF.

V and J are TRBV5-1 and TRBJ1-2; TRBD1 matches 9 bases. The length of the CDR3 is 15 residues. V lost 0 bases, J lost 7 bases, and 7 bases stayed unmatched. The germline gives CDR1 SGHRS, CDR2 YFSETQ. In nucleotides, the CDR3 is TGCGCCAGCAGCTTGGAAGCCGGGACAGGGAGTGGCTACACCTTC. Amino acids: CASSLEAGTGSGYTF.

The chain combines TRBV29-1 with TRBJ2-1; 11 bases are shared with TRBD2. This CDR3 spans 15 amino acids. V shed 4 bases, J shed 4 bases, and the junction held 6 bases outside the gene matches. Germline V gives CDR1 SQVTM, CDR2 ANQGSEA. The DNA of the CDR3 is TGCAGCGTTGTTCTGCCTAGCGGGAGGTACAATGAGCAGTTCTTC. Protein: CSVVLPSGRYNEQFF.

The chain has TRBV29-1 and TRBJ2-1; possible D gene TRBD2, 5 bases. CDR1 is SQVTM and CDR2 is ANQGSEA in the germline V gene. Trimming removed 4 bases at V and 8 bases at J, with 9 bases between. The CDR3 sequence is 11 residues long. The CDR3 bases are TGCAGCGTTGGGACTCAGGATGAGCAGTTCTTC. Translation: CSVGTQDEQFF.

The chain links TRBV7-2 to TRBJ2-7; no reliable D call. The V end was cut by 5 bases, the J end by 2 bases, with 10 bases between. The CDR3 totals 13 residues. Germline CDR1 is SGHTA and CDR2 is FQGNSA. The CDR3 DNA is TGTGCCAGCAGCGTCCGGAGAACCTACGAGCAGTACTTC. It yields the protein CASSVRRTYEQYF.

This clone turned up a few times. This chain links TRBV6-1 with TRBJ2-1; D perhaps matches TRBD2 (5 bases). CDR3 length equals 14 residues. Germline loops: CDR1 MNHNS, CDR2 SASEGT. Trimming pared 1 base from V and 4 bases from J, leaving 8 bases between. In DNA, the CDR3 is TGTGCCAGCAGTGAAGAAGGCGGGTACAATGAGCAGTTCTTC. Translated: CASSEEGGYNEQFF.

The V call is TRBV14, the J call TRBJ1-2; D is uncertain. V lost 0 bases and J lost 5, with 10 bases in between. The CDR3 runs to 14 residues. Per germline, CDR1 SGHDN and CDR2 FVKESK. The CDR3 loop is CASSQETGLYGYTF. The CDR3 nucleotides are TGTGCCAGCAGCCAAGAGACCGGGTTATATGGCTACACCTTC.

V usage is TRBV4-1 and J usage is TRBJ1-2; 7 bases agree with TRBD1. The CDR3 runs to 15 residues. The V segment lost 1 base and the J segment 2 bases; nucleotides outside the gene matches: 4. The V gene's germline CDR1 is MGHRA and CDR2 YSYEKL. CDR3 region: CASSQGGGPNYGYTF. In nucleotides, the CDR3 is TGCGCCAGCAGCCAAGGAGGGGGCCCCAACTATGGCTACACCTTC.

The chain joins TRBV28 to TRBJ2-7, with a weak D call TRBD2 (5 bases). The V end lost 4 bases, the J end lost 7 bases, and 11 bases lay between the germline ends. The CDR3 totals 12 residues. CDR1 is MDHEN, CDR2 SYDVKM, per germline. CDR3 loop: CASSSPSGEQYF. As DNA, the CDR3 is TGTGCCAGCAGTTCACCGTCGGGGGAGCAGTACTTC.

V usage is TRBV19 and J usage is TRBJ2-1; D is unclear. V was shortened by 6 bases and J by 2 bases, with 14 bases between the two germline ends. CDR1 LNHDA and CDR2 SQIVND come from the germline V gene (reference sequence). CDR3 length equals 15 residues. For the CDR3, the DNA is TGTGCCAGTAGCGGCGAGAGGAGTACCTACAATGAGCAGTTCTTC. It yields the protein CASSGERSTYNEQFF.

This sequence joins TRBV28 and TRBJ2-7; the match to TRBD1 covers 7 bases. V dropped 5 bases and J dropped 2; count of bases not matched to a gene: 15. The CDR3 is made up of 17 amino acids. Germline lookup yields CDR1 MDHEN and CDR2 SYDVKM. CDR3 DNA sequence: TGTGCCAGCAGTACCGTGACAGGGCGCATAATTGCCTACGAGCAGTACTTC. It is translated as CASSTVTGRIIAYEQYF.

The V and J genes are TRBV4-2 and TRBJ2-3; unclear D gene. Looked up from germline, CDR1 is LGHNA and CDR2 is YNFKEQ. CDR3 length equals 16 residues. Trimming removed 0 bases at V and 6 bases at J, with 16 bases between. Here the CDR3 reads CASSQDAAQGSDTQYF. The DNA of the CDR3 is TGTGCCAGCAGCCAAGATGCGGCTCAAGGCAGCGATACGCAGTATTTT.

This chain connects TRBV9 to TRBJ2-1; 7 bases are a match to TRBD2. Germline CDR1 SGDLS, CDR2 YYNGEE. The CDR3 length is 15 residues. After removal of 5 bases from V and 1 base from J, the junction contained 6 bases not matched to a gene. The CDR3 DNA follows: TGTGCCAGCAGTTCTAGCGGAAGTTCCTACAATGAGCAGTTCTTC. Translation gives CASSSSGSSYNEQFF.

The chain joins TRBV11-2 to TRBJ2-5, with 8 bases aligning to TRBD2. This CDR3 contains 16 residues. Germline CDR1 SGHAT, CDR2 FQNNGV. The junction had 10 bases not matched to a gene; V was cut back by 2 bases and J by 5 bases. This chain's CDR3 is CASSLIAGTLRETQYF. For the CDR3, the DNA is TGTGCCAGCAGCTTAATAGCGGGAACCCTCAGGGAGACCCAGTACTTC.

V and J are TRBV28 and TRBJ2-2; TRBD2 matches at 13 bases. CDR3 length: 18 residues. V dropped 1 base and J dropped 0; count of bases not matched to a gene: 2. CDR1 is MDHEN, CDR2 SYDVKM, per germline. CDR3 DNA sequence: TGTGCCAGCAGTTTATTTGGGACTAGCGGGACGAACACCGGGGAGCTGTTTTTT. Translating it yields CASSLFGTSGTNTGELFF.

The chain has TRBV27 and TRBJ2-1; D remains unclear. The CDR3 contains 14 residues. Trimming removed 0 bases from V and 6 bases from J, with 9 bases in between. Germline V gene data show CDR1 as MNHEY and CDR2 as SMNVEV (reference sequence). DNA for the CDR3: TGTGCCAGCAGTTTATCATGGCGGATCAATGAGCAGTTCTTC. Translated, it gives CASSLSWRINEQFF.